The 10 T cell receptor beta chains presented below share a single source sample, sequenced in a study of T cells in Graves' hyperthyroidism and ophthalmopathy. What was amplified from RNA transcripts were TCR beta CDR3 regions. RT-PCR in the first round (using the HTBI primer set) targeted the TCR CDR3. A single record per CDR3 protein comes from TCRdb applying MiXCR to the multiplex PCR reads. The repertoire has about 290,000 distinct CDR3 sequences, roughly 19% of them found once; the top ten carry approximately 37%. Input material: blood. Source of these receptors: a man aged 45-65 years with Graves' ophthalmopathy.

The table lists this clonotype with a few counts. The chain employs TRBV12-3 or TRBV12-4 and TRBJ2-2; TRBD2 might be the D (5 bases). The V end was cut by 7 bases, the J end by 6 bases, with 15 bases between. This CDR3 spans 14 amino acids. The CDR3 spells CASNSPSGAGELFF. CDR3 nucleotides: TGTGCCAGCAACTCACCTTCCGGGGCCGGGGAGCTGTTTTTT.

A remark on this clonotype: A read error may produce the germline difference seen at one junction end. The V and J genes are TRBV19 and TRBJ2-1, with a tentative D call TRBD2 (5 bases). The CDR3 contains 14 residues. Germline lookup yields CDR1 LNHDA and CDR2 SQIVND (reference sequence). CDR3: CASSSQTTDNEQSF. The CDR3 nucleotides are TGTGCCAGTAGTTCACAGACTACTGACAATGAGCAGTCCTTC. The whole variable domain, remainder taken from reference TRBV19 and TRBJ2-1, is DGGITQSPKYLFRKEGQNVTLSCEQNLNHDAMYWYRQDPGQGLRLIYYSQIVNDFQKGDIAEGYSVSREKKESFPLTVTSAQKNPTAFYLCASSSQTTDNEQSFGPGTRLTVL.

The rearrangement links TRBV9 to TRBJ2-2; 10 nucleotides agree with TRBD2. J lost 7 bases, V lost 3 bases, and 9 bases had no gene match. The germline V gene encodes CDR1 SGDLS and CDR2 YYNGEE. The CDR3 has 16 amino acids. This CDR3 reads CASSGKTSGPIGELFF. The CDR3 DNA reads TGTGCCAGCAGCGGGAAGACTAGCGGGCCCATCGGGGAGCTGTTTTTT.

This clonotype was observed a handful of times. The chain couples TRBV24-1 to TRBJ2-1; D might be TRBD1 (6 bases). This CDR3 contains 15 residues. Germline loops: CDR1 KGHDR, CDR2 SFDVKD. The V gene lost 3 bases and the J gene lost 5 bases, with 13 bases spanning the gap. CDR3 DNA: TGTGCCACCAGTGATACTTACAGGGTCCACAATGAGCAGTTCTTC. Its protein product is CATSDTYRVHNEQFF.

This clonotype was recorded many times. The chain has TRBV3-1 and TRBJ2-3, with D uncertain. The CDR3 length is 13 residues. Per germline, CDR1 LGHDT and CDR2 YNNKEL (reference sequence). The V end was cut by 0 bases, the J end by 9 bases, with 10 bases between. The DNA for the CDR3 is TGTGCCAGCAGCCAAGACCCCAGGCAGACGCAGTATTTT. This encodes CASSQDPRQTQYF.

Ten or more counts support this clonotype. The rearrangement uses TRBV19 and TRBJ1-5; no firm D call. CDR3 size: 14 residues. CDR1 is LNHDA, CDR2 SQIVND, per germline (reference sequence). Trimming shortened V by 10 bases and J by 6 bases, and 19 bases separated the two germline ends. The CDR3 coding sequence is TGTGCCACCGAATTCGGGAATTTGGGTCAGCCCCAGCATTTT. Its protein is CATEFGNLGQPQHF.

With regard to this clonotype: A much larger clonotype is one base distant, so this may be a read error. The chain has TRBV9 and TRBJ2-5; tentatively, D is TRBD1 or TRBD2 (5 bases each). The CDR3 covers 13 residues. The V end was cut by 3 bases, the J end by 5 bases, with 11 bases between. Looked up from germline, CDR1 is SGDLS and CDR2 is YYNGEE. The CDR3 here is CASSASREETQYF. The CDR3 bases are TGTGCCAGCAGCGCAAGCAGGGAGGAGACCCAGTACTTC.

Ten or more counts support this clonotype. V and J are TRBV12-3 or TRBV12-4 and TRBJ1-5, with D maybe TRBD1 (5 bases). The CDR3 runs to 13 residues. Deletions cut 5 bases from V and 7 bases from J, with 12 bases between. CDR3 protein: CASSGRGGQPQHF. The DNA of the CDR3 is TGTGCCAGCAGTGGGAGGGGTGGACAGCCCCAGCATTTT.

This clonotype was found many times. The V call is TRBV12-3 or TRBV12-4, the J call TRBJ2-7; 8 nucleotides match TRBD1. The CDR3 runs to 15 residues. J was trimmed by 2 bases and V by 6 bases; bases with no gene match: 9. The DNA for the CDR3 is TGTGCCAGCAGATCCCAAGGACAGGGTCCCTACGAGCAGTACTTC. It encodes CASRSQGQGPYEQYF.

There are many counts of this clonotype. The rearrangement joins TRBV24-1 to TRBJ2-7; possibly TRBD1 for D (7 bases). The V and J ends lost 9 bases and 5 bases respectively, with 16 bases between them. The CDR3 contains 13 residues. Germline CDR1 KGHDR, CDR2 SFDVKD. CDR3 sequence reads: CATGRTGEDEQYF. CDR3 bases: TGTGCCACCGGACGAACAGGGGAGGACGAGCAGTACTTC.